These 21 T cell receptor beta chains originate from one sample sequenced in a study of blood T cell repertoires in COVID-19. Sequencing used immunoSEQ multiplex PCR; TCRdb keeps in-frame clones, though not all of them. Here the sample spans more than 55,000 clones, about 90% being singletons. The sequenced material came from peripheral blood. The receptors derive from a human donor with active COVID-19. The donor label of this sample is uncertain.

The chain combines TRBV27 with TRBJ1-1, with D tentatively TRBD1 (5 bases). The ends were cut back, 5 bases at V and 4 bases at J, with 14 bases in the middle. The germline CDR1 and CDR2 sequences are MNHEY and SMNVEV (reference sequence). CDR3 length equals 14 residues. The CDR3 loop reads CASSLAGFGTEAFF. The CDR3 DNA is TGTGCCAGCAGTCTTGCAGGGTTCGGCACTGAAGCTTTCTTT.

This rearrangement joins TRBV6-4 to TRBJ1-2, with a tentative D call TRBD1 (5 bases). The CDR3 is 14 residues long. Trimming stripped 1 base from V and 5 bases from J, with 11 bases between. Germline CDR1 and CDR2: MRHNA and SNTAGT. CDR3 coding DNA: TGTGCCAGCAGTGACTGGTCTAAGGGGTATGGCTACACCTTC. Translation: CASSDWSKGYGYTF.

CDR3 amino acids: CATSDQGSGIQPQHF. CDR3 nucleotides: TGTGCCACCAGTGATCAGGGCTCAGGGATTCAGCCCCAGCATTTT. The J gene is TRBJ1-5, the V gene TRBV24-1, with D possibly TRBD1 on 5 matching bases. Looked up from germline, CDR1 is KGHDR and CDR2 is SFDVKD. CDR3 length equals 15 residues. Trimming shortened V by 3 bases and J by 6 bases, and 14 bases separated the two germline ends.

The genes are TRBV6-6 and TRBJ2-3, with 8 bases that match TRBD2. The CDR3 length is 16 residues. Trimming removed 4 bases from V and 3 bases from J; junction bases left unmatched: 9. Germline CDR1 MNHNY, CDR2 SVGAGI (reference sequence). The DNA for the CDR3 is TGTGCCAGCAGTTTTGGGCGGGGGGCCTTTACAGATACGCAGTATTTT. Translated, it gives CASSFGRGAFTDTQYF.

Note on this clone: Distinct nucleotide sequences in the sample also encode this CDR3. This sequence joins TRBV4-3 and TRBJ1-6, with D perhaps TRBD1 (5 bases). The V gene lost 0 bases and the J gene lost 5 bases, with 14 bases spanning the gap. CDR3 length: 17 residues. From germline, CDR1 is LGHNA and CDR2 YSLEER. The CDR3, as DNA: TGCGCCAGCAGCCAAGATTGGGCGGGACGGAATAATTCACCCCTCCACTTT. Its protein is CASSQDWAGRNNSPLHF.

The rearrangement uses TRBV29-1 and TRBJ1-2; TRBD1 agrees at 8 bases. The V gene's germline CDR1 is SQVTM and CDR2 ANQGSEA. This CDR3 region has 16 residues. V lost 3 bases, J lost 2 bases, and 11 bases stayed unmatched. This chain's CDR3 is CSVESPGDRGNYGYTF. CDR3 sequence (DNA): TGCAGCGTTGAGTCCCCGGGCGACAGGGGCAACTATGGCTACACCTTC.

V gene TRBV5-1 combines with J gene TRBJ2-2; 13 nucleotides agree with TRBD2. The V gene end was trimmed by 4 bases and the J gene end by 6 bases; junction bases not matched to a gene: 3. In germline, CDR1 is SGHRS, CDR2 YFSETQ. This CDR3 spans 15 amino acids. The CDR3 loop is CASSPGLAGAGELFF. CDR3 DNA: TGCGCCAGCAGCCCCGGACTAGCGGGAGCCGGGGAGCTGTTTTTT.

This clone occurred once. The genes are TRBV28 and TRBJ1-2; weak D call: TRBD1 (5 bases). Per germline, CDR1 MDHEN and CDR2 SYDVKM. V was pared by 1 base and J by 0 bases, with 15 bases between. The CDR3 covers 17 residues. CDR3 bases: TGTGCCAGCAGTTTATTCGGAGGGACGTCTGCTAACTATGGCTACACCTTC. This translates into CASSLFGGTSANYGYTF.

The chain combines TRBV24-1 with TRBJ2-7; 16 bases align to TRBD2. CDR1 KGHDR and CDR2 SFDVKD come from the germline V gene. V lost 5 bases to trimming and J lost 2 bases; unmatched junction nucleotides: 8. CDR3 length: 18 residues. Here the CDR3 DNA reads TGTGCCACCAGTGCCGGGACTAGCGGGAGGGGACCTCCCTACGAGCAGTACTTC. Encoded protein: CATSAGTSGRGPPYEQYF.

This clone was counted once. The rearrangement joins TRBV5-8 to TRBJ2-1, with 9 bases aligning to TRBD2. V shed 0 bases, J shed 0 bases, and the junction held 7 bases outside the gene matches. This CDR3 contains 18 residues. Germline CDR1 is SGHTS and CDR2 is YDEGEE. The CDR3 loop is CASSLVGLAGFSYNEQFF. For the CDR3, the DNA is TGTGCCAGCAGCTTGGTCGGGCTAGCGGGATTCTCCTACAATGAGCAGTTCTTC. The full variable domain, completed using reference TRBV5-8 and TRBJ2-1, is EAGVTQSPTHLIKTRGQQATLRCSPISGHTSVYWYQQALGLGLQFLLWYDEGEERNRGNFPPRFSGRQFPNYSSELNVNALELEDSALYLCASSLVGLAGFSYNEQFFGPGTRLTVL.

The chain links TRBV5-1 to TRBJ2-5; D unclear. In germline, CDR1 is SGHRS, CDR2 YFSETQ. Trimming removed 0 bases at V and 3 bases at J, with 3 bases between. The CDR3 is 12 amino acids. The CDR3 DNA reads as TGCGCCAGCAGCTTGGCCGAAGAGACCCAGTACTTC. It encodes CASSLAEETQYF.

V usage is TRBV4-2 and J usage is TRBJ2-5; D call uncertain. Trimming cost V 4 bases and J 5 bases, with 11 bases left between them. The CDR3 runs to 13 residues. CDR1 is LGHNA, CDR2 YNFKEQ, per germline. The chain's CDR3 is CASSLEAGETQYF. CDR3 in DNA: TGTGCCAGCAGCCTAGAAGCCGGGGAGACCCAGTACTTC.

This clone has just one count. The rearrangement uses TRBV28 and TRBJ2-5; D gene uncertain. Trimming took off 0 bases at V and 5 bases at J, with 7 bases between the two ends. In germline, CDR1 is MDHEN, CDR2 SYDVKM. The CDR3 has 13 residues. The CDR3 reads CASSLWGRETQYF. CDR3 coding DNA: TGTGCCAGCAGTTTATGGGGCCGGGAGACCCAGTACTTC.

The chain is built from TRBV2 and TRBJ2-2; D gene unclear. The V gene lost 1 base and the J gene lost 2 bases, with 5 bases spanning the gap. This CDR3 spans 14 amino acids. The germline V gene has CDR1 SNHLY and CDR2 FYNNEI. The CDR3 here is CASSEVRNTGELFF. As DNA, the CDR3 is TGTGCCAGCAGTGAAGTCAGAAACACCGGGGAGCTGTTTTTT.

The chain couples TRBV5-1 to TRBJ1-3; no clear D. This CDR3 spans 16 amino acids. In germline, CDR1 is SGHRS, CDR2 YFSETQ. Trimming shortened V by 1 base and J by 0 bases, and 11 bases separated the two germline ends. The CDR3 is CASSLTDQSSGNTIYF. In nucleotides, the CDR3 is TGCGCCAGCAGCTTGACAGACCAATCCTCTGGAAACACCATATATTTT.

This chain links TRBV28 with TRBJ2-7, with no clear D. CDR1 MDHEN and CDR2 SYDVKM come from the germline V gene. The CDR3 is made up of 12 amino acids. Trimming removed 6 bases from V and 3 bases from J, with 9 bases in between. The CDR3 sequence: CASSSFSYEQYF. In DNA, the CDR3 is TGTGCCAGCAGCTCCTTCAGCTACGAGCAGTACTTC.

V is TRBV7-3 and J is TRBJ2-1; 8 nucleotides match TRBD2. In germline, CDR1 is SGHTA, CDR2 FQGTGA. This CDR3 region has 16 residues. Trimming cost V 2 bases and J 3 bases; bases outside gene matches: 6. The CDR3 DNA follows: TGTGCCAGCAGCTTAGCGGGGGGCCTCTACTACAATGAGCAGTTCTTC. Residues: CASSLAGGLYYNEQFF. Combining the CDR3 with reference TRBV7-3 and TRBJ2-1 gives the whole variable domain GAGVSQTPSNKVTEKGKYVELRCDPISGHTALYWYRQSLGQGPEFLIYFQGTGAADDSGLPNDRFFAVRPEGSVSTLKIQRTERGDSAVYLCASSLAGGLYYNEQFFGPGTRLTVL.

This chain links TRBV27 with TRBJ2-2, with D maybe TRBD1 (7 bases). The CDR3 is made up of 15 amino acids. Germline V gives CDR1 MNHEY, CDR2 SMNVEV (reference sequence). V was trimmed by 7 bases and J by 5 bases, leaving 17 bases between them. CDR3 nucleotides: TGTGCCAGCAAAGACTGGGCAGGGGGGACCGGGGAGCTGTTTTTT. This translates into CASKDWAGGTGELFF.

This sequence joins TRBV19 and TRBJ2-5, with 8 bases identical to TRBD1. Looked up from germline, CDR1 is LNHDA and CDR2 is SQIVND (reference sequence). Unmatched junction bases numbered 8, after V lost 3 bases and J lost 5 bases. The CDR3 runs to 15 residues. The CDR3 loop reads CASSIPDRAHETQYF. CDR3 in DNA: TGTGCCAGTAGTATCCCGGACAGGGCTCACGAGACCCAGTACTTC.

This chain connects TRBV30 to TRBJ2-5, with TRBD2 matching over 7 bases. The CDR3 has 11 amino acids. Germline CDR1 is GTSNPN and CDR2 is SVGIG (reference sequence). The J segment lost 4 bases and the V segment lost 5 bases, leaving 1 base of the junction unmatched. CDR3 bases: TGTGCCTGGGGCGGGGGAGAGACCCAGTACTTC. Translating it yields CAWGGGETQYF.

The genes are TRBV6-5 and TRBJ2-1, with D perhaps matching TRBD1 (5 bases). The CDR3 length is 16 residues. The V end was cut by 0 bases, the J end by 2 bases, with 11 bases between. CDR1 MNHEY and CDR2 SVGAGI come from the germline V gene. The CDR3 sequence: CASSYSGQGPYNEQFF. In nucleotides, the CDR3 is TGTGCCAGCAGTTACTCGGGGCAGGGTCCCTACAATGAGCAGTTCTTC.